This TCR beta chain was obtained from a study of OX40 agonist ivuxolimab in advanced cancers. Looking at the study overall: Treatment received earlier with anti-PD-1, anti-PD-L1 or anti-CTLA-4 agents was allowed, and around 36% had some.

Sequencing was performed with immunoSEQ multiplex PCR; in TCRdb, only in-frame clones are kept and a portion is missing. The sample includes around 92,000 clones, about 92% of them seen just once. The origin of this receptor is an adult with an advanced solid tumor such as melanoma, head and neck, liver or kidney cancer. Sequenced material: CD4+ or CD8+ T cells sorted from blood, taken in a trial of the OX40 agonist ivuxolimab.

CDR3: CASSRDGIPNYGYTF. Written as DNA, the CDR3 is TGTGCCAGCAGTCGAGACGGGATCCCTAACTATGGCTACACCTTC. The V gene is TRBV28, the J gene TRBJ1-2; D not certain. Trimming removed 5 bases from V and 0 bases from J, with 13 bases in between. The CDR3 is made up of 15 amino acids. Per the germline V gene, CDR1 is MDHEN and CDR2 is SYDVKM.